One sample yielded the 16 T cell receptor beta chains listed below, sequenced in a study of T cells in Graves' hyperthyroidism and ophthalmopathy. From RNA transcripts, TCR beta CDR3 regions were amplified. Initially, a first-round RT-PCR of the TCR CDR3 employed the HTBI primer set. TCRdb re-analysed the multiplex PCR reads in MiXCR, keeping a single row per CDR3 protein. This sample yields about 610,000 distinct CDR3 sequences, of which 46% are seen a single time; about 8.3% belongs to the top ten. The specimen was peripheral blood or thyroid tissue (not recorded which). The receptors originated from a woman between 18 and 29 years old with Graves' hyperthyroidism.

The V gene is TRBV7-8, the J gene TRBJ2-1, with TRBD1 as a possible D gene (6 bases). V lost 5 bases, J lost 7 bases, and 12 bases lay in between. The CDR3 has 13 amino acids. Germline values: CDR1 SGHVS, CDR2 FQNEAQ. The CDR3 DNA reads TGTGCCAGCAGCCGTTCAGGGGCAAATGAGCAGTTCTTC. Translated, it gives CASSRSGANEQFF.

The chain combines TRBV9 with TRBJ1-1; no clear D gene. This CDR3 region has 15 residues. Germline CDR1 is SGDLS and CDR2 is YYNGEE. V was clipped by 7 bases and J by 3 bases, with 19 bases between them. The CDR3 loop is CASSPPSGWDTEAFF. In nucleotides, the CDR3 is TGTGCCAGCTCACCACCGTCGGGGTGGGACACTGAAGCTTTCTTT.

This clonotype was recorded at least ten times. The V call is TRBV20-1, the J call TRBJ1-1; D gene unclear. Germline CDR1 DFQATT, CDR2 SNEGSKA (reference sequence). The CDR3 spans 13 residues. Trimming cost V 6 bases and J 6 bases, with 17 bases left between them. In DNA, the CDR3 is TGCAGTGCCCGCCCTATGGGGTTGGCTGAAGCTTTCTTT. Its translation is CSARPMGLAEAFF.

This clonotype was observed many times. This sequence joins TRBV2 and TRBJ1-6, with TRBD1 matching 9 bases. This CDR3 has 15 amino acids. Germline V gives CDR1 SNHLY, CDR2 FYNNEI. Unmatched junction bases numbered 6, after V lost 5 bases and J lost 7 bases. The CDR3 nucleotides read TGTGCCAGCAGTCGCTGGGACAGGGAAAATTCACCCCTCCACTTT. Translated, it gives CASSRWDRENSPLHF.

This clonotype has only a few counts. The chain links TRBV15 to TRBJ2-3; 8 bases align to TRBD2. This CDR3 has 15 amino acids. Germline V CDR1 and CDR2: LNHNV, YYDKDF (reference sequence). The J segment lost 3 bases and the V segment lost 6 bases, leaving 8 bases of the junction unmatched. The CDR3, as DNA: TGTGCCACCAGTCCAGCGGGAGAGACGACAGATACGCAGTATTTT. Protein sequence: CATSPAGETTDTQYF.

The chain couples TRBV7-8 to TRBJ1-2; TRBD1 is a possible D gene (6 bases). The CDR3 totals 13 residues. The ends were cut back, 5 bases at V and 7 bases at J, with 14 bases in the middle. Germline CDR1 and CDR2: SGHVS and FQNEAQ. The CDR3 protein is CASSPLLGAGYTF. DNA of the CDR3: TGTGCCAGCAGCCCTCTCTTGGGGGCTGGCTACACCTTC.

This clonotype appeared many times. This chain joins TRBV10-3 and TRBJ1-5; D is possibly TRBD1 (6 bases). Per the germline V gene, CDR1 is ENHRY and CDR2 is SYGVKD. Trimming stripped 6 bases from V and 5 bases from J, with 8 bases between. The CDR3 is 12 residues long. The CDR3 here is CAISPGDQPQHF. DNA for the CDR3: TGTGCCATCAGCCCAGGGGATCAGCCCCAGCATTTT.

CDR3 sequence: CASSQDDSPGNTIYF. CDR3 sequence (DNA): TGCGCCAGCAGCCAAGATGACAGTCCTGGAAACACCATATATTTT. V usage is TRBV4-1 and J usage is TRBJ1-3; tentative D call: TRBD1 (5 bases). CDR1 MGHRA and CDR2 YSYEKL come from the germline V gene. This CDR3 has 15 residues. Trimming took off 0 bases at V and 2 bases at J, with 8 bases between the two ends.

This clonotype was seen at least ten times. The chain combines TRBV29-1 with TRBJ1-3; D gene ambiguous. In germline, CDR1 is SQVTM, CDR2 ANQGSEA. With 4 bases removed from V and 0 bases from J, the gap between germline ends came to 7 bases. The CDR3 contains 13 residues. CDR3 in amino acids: CSVVAHSGNTIYF. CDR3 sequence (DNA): TGCAGCGTTGTAGCTCACTCTGGAAACACCATATATTTT.

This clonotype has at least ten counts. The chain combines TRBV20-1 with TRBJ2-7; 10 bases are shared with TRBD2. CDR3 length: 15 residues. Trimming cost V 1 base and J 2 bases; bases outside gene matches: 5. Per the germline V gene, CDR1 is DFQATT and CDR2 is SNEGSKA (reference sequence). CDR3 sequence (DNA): TGCAGTGCTAGAGGGGCTAGCGGGAGAACCTACGAGCAGTACTTC. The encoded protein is CSARGASGRTYEQYF.

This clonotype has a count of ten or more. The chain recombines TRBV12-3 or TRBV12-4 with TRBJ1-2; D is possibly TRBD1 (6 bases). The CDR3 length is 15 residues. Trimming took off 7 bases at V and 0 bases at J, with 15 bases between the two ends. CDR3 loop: CASTPTGRTNYGYTF. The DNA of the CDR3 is TGTGCCAGCACCCCCACAGGGAGGACTAACTATGGCTACACCTTC.

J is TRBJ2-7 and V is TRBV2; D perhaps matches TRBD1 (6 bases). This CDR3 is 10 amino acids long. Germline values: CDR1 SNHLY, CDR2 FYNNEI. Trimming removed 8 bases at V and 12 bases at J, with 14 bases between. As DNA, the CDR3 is TGTGCCAGCTTAACAGGACAGCCGTACTTC. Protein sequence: CASLTGQPYF.

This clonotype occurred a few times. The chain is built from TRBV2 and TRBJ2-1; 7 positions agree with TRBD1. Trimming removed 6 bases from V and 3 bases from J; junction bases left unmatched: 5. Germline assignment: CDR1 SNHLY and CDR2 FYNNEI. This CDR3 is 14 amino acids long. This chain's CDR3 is CASSTGTVYNEQFF. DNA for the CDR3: TGTGCCAGCAGCACAGGGACAGTCTACAATGAGCAGTTCTTC.

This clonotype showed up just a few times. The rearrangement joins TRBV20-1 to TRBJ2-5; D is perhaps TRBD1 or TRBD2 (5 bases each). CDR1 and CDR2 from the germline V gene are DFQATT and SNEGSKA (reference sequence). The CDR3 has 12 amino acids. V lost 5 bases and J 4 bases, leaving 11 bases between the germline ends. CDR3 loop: CSAGAGGETQYF. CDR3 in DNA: TGCAGTGCTGGAGCTGGGGGAGAGACCCAGTACTTC.

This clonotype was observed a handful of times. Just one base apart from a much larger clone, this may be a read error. Here the CDR3 DNA reads TGCAGTGCTGGTACCGGGACAGCCCATAATTCACCCCTCCACTTT. Protein: CSAGTGTAHNSPLHF. The chain joins TRBV20-1 to TRBJ1-6; 7 positions agree with TRBD1. Trimming at V came to 5 bases and at J to 5 bases, leaving 9 bases not matched to a gene. The germline CDR1 and CDR2 sequences are DFQATT and SNEGSKA (reference sequence). The CDR3 spans 15 residues.

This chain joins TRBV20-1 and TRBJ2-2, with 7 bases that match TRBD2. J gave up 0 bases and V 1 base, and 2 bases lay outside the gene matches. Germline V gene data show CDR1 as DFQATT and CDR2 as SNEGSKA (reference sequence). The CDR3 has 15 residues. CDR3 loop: CSARVGGANTGELFF. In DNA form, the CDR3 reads TGCAGTGCTAGAGTGGGAGGGGCGAACACCGGGGAGCTGTTTTTT.